This T cell receptor beta chain was recorded in a study of blood T cells in healthy people across ages. On the study more broadly: Template-switching capture recovered about one barcoded beta molecule per two T cells.

Germline CDR1 reads MGHRA; CDR2 reads YSYEKL. V lost 1 base and J 0 bases, leaving 7 bases between the germline ends. The CDR3 spans 15 residues. Primed by a sample-barcoded 5' primer and a J-beta primer mix, a second PCR proceeded for about 6 to 12 cycles. Through a template-switch adaptor with 12 random nucleotides, each cDNA molecule received a tag. One entry per CDR3 protein results from TCRdb running MiXCR on the 5' RACE reads. The profile shows 1.5 million to 1.8 million distinct CDR3 sequences, 35% to 45% of them singletons. This clonotype was sampled from a woman under 30 in good health. V is TRBV4-1 and J is TRBJ1-5, with D uncertain. Sequencing used blood. This CDR3 is CASSQVPYSNQPQHF. The CDR3 DNA follows: TGCGCCAGCAGCCAAGTGCCCTATAGCAATCAGCCCCAGCATTTT.